This T cell receptor beta chain is from a study of blood T cell repertoires in COVID-19. Study-wide background: The analysed material was cDNA or gDNA that came from T cells, B-cell-depleted T cells, or PBMCs.

TCRdb keeps only in-frame clones here, not all; method: immunoSEQ multiplex PCR. The data show about 140,000 clones, with over 75% seen just once and about 2.9% held by the top ten. Participant ages covered about 18 to 89 years across 20 to 25 US areas. The study assigned cohorts using participant-reported clinical history. This clone occurred many times. The sample comprised PBMCs or T cells enriched from blood (not recorded which). This TCR derives from a woman aged 45-60 years who had recovered from COVID-19.

As DNA, the CDR3 is TGTGCCAGCAGCTTAGCTCCCGCCGGAGATACGCAGTATTTT. The encoded protein is CASSLAPAGDTQYF. The chain has TRBV7-9 and TRBJ2-3; unclear D gene. V gave up 0 bases and J gave up 5 bases, with 9 bases separating them. The CDR3 runs to 14 residues. The germline V gene has CDR1 SEHNR and CDR2 FQNEAQ (reference sequence).